This T cell receptor (beta chain) was obtained from a study of blood T cells in healthy people across ages. Study-wide points: Long-lived donors had more naive CD4+ cells and higher diversity than aged donors.

CDR1 and CDR2 from the germline V gene are SGHRS and YFSETQ. V was clipped by 3 bases and J by 8 bases, with 18 bases between them. CDR3 length: 15 residues. Donors ranged from about 6 to 90 years old and were healthy Caucasians in Russia. Total RNA extracted from each sample amounted to at least 5.5 micrograms. Worth noting for this clonotype: Antigen unknown.

Combining a sample-barcoded 5' primer with a J-beta primer mix, a second PCR ran for about 6 to 12 cycles. MiXCR, run by TCRdb on the 5' RACE reads, gives a single entry per CDR3 protein. Among hundreds of thousands of distinct CDR3 sequences listed, around 42% were seen once. This TCR was sampled from a man aged 55 to 69 in good health. The sequenced sample was blood. This rearrangement joins TRBV5-1 to TRBJ2-1; a possible D gene is TRBD1 (5 bases). In nucleotides, the CDR3 is TGCGCCAGCAGCTCGAGACAGTCGGTGAGCGATGAGCAGTTCTTC. Its protein product is CASSSRQSVSDEQFF.